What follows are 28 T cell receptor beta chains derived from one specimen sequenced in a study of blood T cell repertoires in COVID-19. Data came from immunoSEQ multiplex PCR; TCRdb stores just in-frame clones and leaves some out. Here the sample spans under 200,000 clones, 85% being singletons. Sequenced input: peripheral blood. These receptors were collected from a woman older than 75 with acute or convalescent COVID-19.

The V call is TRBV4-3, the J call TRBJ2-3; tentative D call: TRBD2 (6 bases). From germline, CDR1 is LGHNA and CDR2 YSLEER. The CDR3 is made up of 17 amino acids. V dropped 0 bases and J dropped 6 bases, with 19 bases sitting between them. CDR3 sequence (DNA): TGCGCCAGCAGCCAAGATTATTCCGGGAGCCCTTCGGATACGCAGTATTTT. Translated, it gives CASSQDYSGSPSDTQYF.

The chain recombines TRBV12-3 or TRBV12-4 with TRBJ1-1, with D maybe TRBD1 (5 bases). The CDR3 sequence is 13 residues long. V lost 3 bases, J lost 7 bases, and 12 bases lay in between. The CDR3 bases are TGTGCCAGCAGTTTCAGGGAGGAGGGTGAAGCTTTCTTT. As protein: CASSFREEGEAFF.

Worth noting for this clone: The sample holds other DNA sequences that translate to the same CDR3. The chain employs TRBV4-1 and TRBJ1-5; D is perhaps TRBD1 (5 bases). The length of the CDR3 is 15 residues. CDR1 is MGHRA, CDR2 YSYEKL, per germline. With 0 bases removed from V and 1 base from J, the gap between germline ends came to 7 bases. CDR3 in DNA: TGCGCCAGCAGCCAAGATCAGGGCAGCAATCAGCCCCAGCATTTT. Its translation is CASSQDQGSNQPQHF.

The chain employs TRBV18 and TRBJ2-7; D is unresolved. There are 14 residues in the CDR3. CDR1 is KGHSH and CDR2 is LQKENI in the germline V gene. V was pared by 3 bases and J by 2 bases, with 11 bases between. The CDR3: CASSPPGVTYEQYF. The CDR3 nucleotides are TGTGCCAGCTCACCTCCCGGAGTGACCTACGAGCAGTACTTC.

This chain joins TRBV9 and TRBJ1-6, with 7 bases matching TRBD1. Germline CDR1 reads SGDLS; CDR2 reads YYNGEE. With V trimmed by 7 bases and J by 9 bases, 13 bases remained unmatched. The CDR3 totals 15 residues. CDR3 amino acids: CASGGGDRVSSPLHF. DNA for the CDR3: TGTGCCAGCGGTGGGGGTGACAGGGTTAGTTCACCCCTCCACTTT.

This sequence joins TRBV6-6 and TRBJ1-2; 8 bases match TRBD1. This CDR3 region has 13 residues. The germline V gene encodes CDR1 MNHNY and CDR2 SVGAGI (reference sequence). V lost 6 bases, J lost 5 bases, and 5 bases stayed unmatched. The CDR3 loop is CASSSDRGYGYTF. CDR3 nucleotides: TGTGCCAGCAGCTCAGACAGGGGTTATGGCTACACCTTC.

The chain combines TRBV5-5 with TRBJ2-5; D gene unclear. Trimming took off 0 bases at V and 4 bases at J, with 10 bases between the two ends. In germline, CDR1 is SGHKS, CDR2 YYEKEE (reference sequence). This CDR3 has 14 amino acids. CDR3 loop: CASSLARNLETQYF. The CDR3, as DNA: TGTGCCAGCAGCTTGGCCAGGAACTTAGAGACCCAGTACTTC.

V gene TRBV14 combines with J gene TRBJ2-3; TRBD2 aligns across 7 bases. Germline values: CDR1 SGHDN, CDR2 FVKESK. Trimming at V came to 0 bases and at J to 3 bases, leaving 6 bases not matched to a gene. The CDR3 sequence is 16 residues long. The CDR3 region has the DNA TGTGCCAGCAGCCAAGAGAAAGGACTAGAGACAGATACGCAGTATTTT. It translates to CASSQEKGLETDTQYF.

CDR3 DNA: TGTGCCAGCAGTCACAACCCTACACAGGGTGGGTGGACCGGGGAGCTGTTTTTT. The encoded protein is CASSHNPTQGGWTGELFF. The chain recombines TRBV11-3 with TRBJ2-2; possible D gene TRBD1, 6 bases. Trimming cost V 6 bases and J 5 bases, with 25 bases left between them. The germline gives CDR1 SGHNT, CDR2 YENEEA. This CDR3 spans 18 amino acids.

The CDR3 DNA is TGTGCCAGCAGCGCCCCGTGGGCCCTGGGGGGCCAAGAGACCCAGTACTTC. Amino acid sequence: CASSAPWALGGQETQYF. V is TRBV7-8 and J is TRBJ2-5, with D maybe TRBD2 (6 bases). From germline, CDR1 is SGHVS and CDR2 FQNEAQ. Trimming left V 5 bases short and J 1 base short, with 20 bases between. The CDR3 is made up of 17 amino acids.

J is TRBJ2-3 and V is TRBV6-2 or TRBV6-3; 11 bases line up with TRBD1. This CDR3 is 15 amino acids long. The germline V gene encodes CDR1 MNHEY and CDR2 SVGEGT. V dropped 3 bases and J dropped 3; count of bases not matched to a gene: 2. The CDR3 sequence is CASSYGTGGTDTQYF. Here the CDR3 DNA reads TGTGCCAGCAGTTATGGGACAGGGGGGACAGATACGCAGTATTTT.

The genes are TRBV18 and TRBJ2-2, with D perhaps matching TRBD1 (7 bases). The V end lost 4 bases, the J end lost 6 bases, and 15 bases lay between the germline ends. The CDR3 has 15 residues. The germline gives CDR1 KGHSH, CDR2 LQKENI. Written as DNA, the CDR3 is TGTGCCAGCTCACAGCGCCAGGGGGGTTCCGGGGAGCTGTTTTTT. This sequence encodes CASSQRQGGSGELFF.

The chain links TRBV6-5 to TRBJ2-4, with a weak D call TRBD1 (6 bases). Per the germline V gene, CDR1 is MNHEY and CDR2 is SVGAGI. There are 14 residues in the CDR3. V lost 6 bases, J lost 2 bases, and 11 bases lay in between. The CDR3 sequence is CASRSGATKNIQYF. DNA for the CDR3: TGTGCCAGCAGGTCAGGGGCCACCAAAAACATTCAGTACTTC.

The DNA for the CDR3 is TGTGCCACCAGCAGAGATTGGTCAACGGAGGGATACGAGCAGTACTTC. Amino acid sequence: CATSRDWSTEGYEQYF. The chain joins TRBV15 to TRBJ2-7; a weak D match, TRBD2 (6 bases). CDR1 LNHNV and CDR2 YYDKDF come from the germline V gene (reference sequence). CDR3 size: 16 residues. Trimming pared 0 bases from V and 4 bases from J, leaving 16 bases between.

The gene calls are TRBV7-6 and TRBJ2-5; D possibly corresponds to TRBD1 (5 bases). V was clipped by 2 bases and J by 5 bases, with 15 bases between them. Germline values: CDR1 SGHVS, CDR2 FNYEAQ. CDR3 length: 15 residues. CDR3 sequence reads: CASSLNQGLRETQYF. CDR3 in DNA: TGTGCCAGCAGCTTAAATCAGGGTCTGAGGGAGACCCAGTACTTC.

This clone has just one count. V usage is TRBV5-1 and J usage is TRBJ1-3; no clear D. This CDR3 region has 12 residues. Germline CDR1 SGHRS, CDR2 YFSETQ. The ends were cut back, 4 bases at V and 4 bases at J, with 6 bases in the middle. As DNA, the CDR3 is TGCGCCAGCAGCGGAGAAGGAAACACCATATATTTT. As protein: CASSGEGNTIYF.

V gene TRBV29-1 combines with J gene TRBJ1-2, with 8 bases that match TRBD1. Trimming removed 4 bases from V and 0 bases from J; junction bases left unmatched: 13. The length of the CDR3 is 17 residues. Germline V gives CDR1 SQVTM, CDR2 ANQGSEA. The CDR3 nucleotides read TGCAGCGTTGTCCGACCGGGACAGGCAGCGACTAACTATGGCTACACCTTC. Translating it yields CSVVRPGQAATNYGYTF.

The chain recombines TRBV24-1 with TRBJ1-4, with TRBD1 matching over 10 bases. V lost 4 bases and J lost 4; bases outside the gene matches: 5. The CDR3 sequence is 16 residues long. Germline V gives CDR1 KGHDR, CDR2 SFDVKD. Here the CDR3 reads CATSEGQGEINEKLFF. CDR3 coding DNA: TGTGCCACCAGTGAAGGACAGGGGGAGATTAATGAAAAACTGTTTTTT.

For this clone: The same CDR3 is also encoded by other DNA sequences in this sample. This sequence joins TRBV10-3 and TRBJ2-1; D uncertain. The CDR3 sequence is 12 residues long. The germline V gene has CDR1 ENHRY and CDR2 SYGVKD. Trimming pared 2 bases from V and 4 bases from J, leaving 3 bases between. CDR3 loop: CAISELYNEQFF. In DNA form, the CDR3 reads TGTGCCATCAGTGAGCTTTACAATGAGCAGTTCTTC.

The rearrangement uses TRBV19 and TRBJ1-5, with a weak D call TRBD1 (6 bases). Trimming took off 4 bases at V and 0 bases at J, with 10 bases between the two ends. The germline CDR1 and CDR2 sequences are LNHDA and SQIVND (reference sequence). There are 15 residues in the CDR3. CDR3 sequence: CASSTTGYSNQPQHF. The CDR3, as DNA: TGTGCCAGTAGTACAACAGGGTATAGCAATCAGCCCCAGCATTTT.

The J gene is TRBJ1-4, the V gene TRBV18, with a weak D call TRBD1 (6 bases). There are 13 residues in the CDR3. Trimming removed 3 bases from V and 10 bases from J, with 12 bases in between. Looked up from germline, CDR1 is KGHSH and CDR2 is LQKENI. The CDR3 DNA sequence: TGTGCCAGCTCACCGGCCCAGGGGAGAAAACTGTTTTTT. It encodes CASSPAQGRKLFF.

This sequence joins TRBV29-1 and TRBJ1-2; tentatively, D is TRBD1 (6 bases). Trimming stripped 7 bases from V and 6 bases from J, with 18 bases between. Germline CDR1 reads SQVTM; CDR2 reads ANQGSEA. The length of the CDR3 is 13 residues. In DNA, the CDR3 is TGCAGCGGTTACAGGGCAGGGAAGGATGGCTACACCTTC. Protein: CSGYRAGKDGYTF.

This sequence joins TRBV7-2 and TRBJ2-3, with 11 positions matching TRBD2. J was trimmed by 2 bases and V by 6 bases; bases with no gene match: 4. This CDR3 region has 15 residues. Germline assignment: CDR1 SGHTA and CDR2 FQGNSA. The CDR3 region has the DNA TGTGCCAGCAGTCCTAGCGGGAGGACCACAGATACGCAGTATTTT. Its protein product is CASSPSGRTTDTQYF.

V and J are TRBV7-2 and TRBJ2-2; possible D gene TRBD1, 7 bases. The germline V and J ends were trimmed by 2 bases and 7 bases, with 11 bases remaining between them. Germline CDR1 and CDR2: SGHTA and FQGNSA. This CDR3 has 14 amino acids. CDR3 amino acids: CASSLFRGVGELFF. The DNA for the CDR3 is TGTGCCAGCAGCTTATTCAGGGGGGTCGGGGAGCTGTTTTTT.

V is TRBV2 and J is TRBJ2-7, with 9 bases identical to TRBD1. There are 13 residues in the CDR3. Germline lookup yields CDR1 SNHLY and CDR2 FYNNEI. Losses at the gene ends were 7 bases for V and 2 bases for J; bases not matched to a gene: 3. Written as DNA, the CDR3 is TGTGCCAGCATGAGGACAGGGGCCTACGAGCAGTACTTC. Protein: CASMRTGAYEQYF.

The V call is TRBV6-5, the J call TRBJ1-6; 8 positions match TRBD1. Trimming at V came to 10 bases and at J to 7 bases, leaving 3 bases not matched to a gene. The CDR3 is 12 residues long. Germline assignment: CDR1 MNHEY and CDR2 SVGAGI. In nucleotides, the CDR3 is TGTGCCACTAACAGGGGGAATTCACCCCTCCACTTT. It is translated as CATNRGNSPLHF.

The CDR3 loop is CASSLDPGTEAFF. DNA for the CDR3: TGCGCCAGCAGCCTGGATCCGGGGACTGAAGCTTTCTTT. This chain connects TRBV5-1 to TRBJ1-1; D remains ambiguous. The CDR3 runs to 13 residues. Trimming took off 4 bases at V and 5 bases at J, with 12 bases between the two ends. Germline values: CDR1 SGHRS, CDR2 YFSETQ. Full variable domain (remainder filled in from reference TRBV5-1 and TRBJ1-1): KAGVTQTPRYLIKTRGQQVTLSCSPISGHRSVSWYQQTPGQGLQFLFEYFSETQRNKGNFPGRFSGRQFSNSRSEMNVSTLELGDSALYLCASSLDPGTEAFFGQGTRLTVV.

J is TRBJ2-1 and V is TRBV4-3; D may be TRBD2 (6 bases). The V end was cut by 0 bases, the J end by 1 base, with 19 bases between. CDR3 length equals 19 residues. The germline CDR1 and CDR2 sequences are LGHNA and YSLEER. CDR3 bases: TGCGCCAGCAGCCAAGATGGTTGGGGGGAAAGGGGATCCTACAATGAGCAGTTCTTC. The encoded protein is CASSQDGWGERGSYNEQFF.